Listed below are T cell receptor beta chains from one sample, sequenced in a study of CD8 T cells in Susac syndrome. TCRdb called the immunoSEQ multiplex PCR reads again in MiXCR, with one record for every CDR3 protein. The sample contains approximately 150,000 distinct CDR3 sequences, under 95% of which appear only once. Sequencing was carried out using CD4+ T cells from PBMCs. These receptors were obtained from a human donor in good health. Both conserved end residues are part of each CDR3. The D gene is left open where the match is weak. For some rows the clone size is stated as once, few or many, or as a class when expanded; others skip it.

TRBD1,TRBJ1-5,.,TRBV20-1,CSARAGGSQPQHF,TGCAGTGCTAGAGCAGGGGGAAGTCAGCCCCAGCATTTT
TRBD1,TRBJ1-2,.,TRBV4-3,CASSPGTGFNYGYTF,TGCGCCAGCAGCCCCGGGACAGGGTTCAACTATGGCTACACCTTC
.,TRBJ2-5,once,TRBV7-8,CASSPALDRRGETQYF,TGTGCCAGCAGCCCTGCCCTGGACCGGAGGGGGGAGACCCAGTACTTC
.,TRBJ2-2,.,TRBV5-1,CASSLATDTGELFF,TGCGCCAGCAGCTTGGCGACGGACACCGGGGAGCTGTTTTTT
.,TRBJ2-3,.,TRBV30,CACSSVSYTDTQYF,TGTGCCTGTAGTAGCGTTTCCTACACAGATACGCAGTATTTT
.,TRBJ1-1,.,TRBV7-8,CASSKDQGNTEAFF,TGTGCCAGCAGCAAAGACCAGGGAAACACTGAAGCTTTCTTT
.,TRBJ2-2,.,TRBV2,CASSLERVNTGELFF,TGTGCCAGCAGCCTAGAGCGAGTTAACACCGGGGAGCTGTTTTTT
.,TRBJ2-1,.,TRBV4-1,CASSQDDIYNEQFF,TGCGCCAGCAGCCAAGATGACATCTACAATGAGCAGTTCTTC
TRBD1,TRBJ1-6,.,TRBV10-3,CATRTGDESPLHF,TGTGCCACCAGGACAGGGGACGAATCACCCCTCCACTTT
TRBD1,TRBJ2-6,once,TRBV6-2/TRBV6-3,CASSYYRDRGRIEVSGANVLTF,TGTGCCAGCAGTTATTACCGGGACAGGGGGCGCATTGAGGTCTCTGGGGCCAACGTCCTGACTTTC
.,TRBJ2-3,.,TRBV2,CASRSGPHTDTQYF,TGTGCCAGCAGGTCGGGACCCCACACAGATACGCAGTATTTT
.,TRBJ2-7,.,TRBV7-2,CASSLVWATSYEQYF,TGTGCCAGCAGCTTAGTCTGGGCAACCTCCTACGAGCAGTACTTC
.,TRBJ2-2,few,TRBV18,CASSETGELFF,TGTGCCAGCTCAGAAACGGGGGAGCTGTTTTTT
.,TRBJ1-4,.,TRBV7-8,CASSLTRLSTNEKLFF,TGTGCCAGCAGCTTAACTAGGCTATCAACTAATGAAAAACTGTTTTTT
TRBD1,TRBJ2-3,.,TRBV7-2,CASSPGTATDTQYF,TGTGCCAGCAGCCCCGGGACAGCCACAGATACGCAGTATTTT
TRBD2,TRBJ2-5,.,TRBV7-9,CASSFLAGGETQYF,TGTGCCAGCAGCTTCCTAGCGGGCGGGGAGACCCAGTACTTC
TRBD2,TRBJ2-7,.,TRBV7-2,CASSSNSGTSGGPQYF,TGTGCCAGCAGCTCAAACTCCGGGACTAGCGGGGGTCCGCAGTACTTC